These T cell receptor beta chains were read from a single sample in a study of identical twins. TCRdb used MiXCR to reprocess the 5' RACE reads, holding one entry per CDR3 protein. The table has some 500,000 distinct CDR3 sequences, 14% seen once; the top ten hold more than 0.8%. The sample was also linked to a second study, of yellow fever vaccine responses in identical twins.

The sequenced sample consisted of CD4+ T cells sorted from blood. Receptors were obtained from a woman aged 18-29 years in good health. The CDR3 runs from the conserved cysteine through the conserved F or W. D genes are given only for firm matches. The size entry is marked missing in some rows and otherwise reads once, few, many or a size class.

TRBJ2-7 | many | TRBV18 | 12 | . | CASSPTRDEQYF | TGTGCCAGCTCACCAACGAGGGACGAGCAGTACTTC
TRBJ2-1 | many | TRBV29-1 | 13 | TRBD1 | CSARTGTKNEQFF | TGCAGCGCCAGGACAGGAACAAAAAATGAGCAGTTCTTC
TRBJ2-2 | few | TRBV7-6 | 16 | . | CASSLGGQGRTGELFF | TGTGCCAGCAGCTTAGGAGGCCAGGGAAGGACCGGGGAGCTGTTTTTT
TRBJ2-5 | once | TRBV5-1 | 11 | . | CASSYGGTQYF | TGCGCCAGCAGCTACGGAGGGACCCAGTACTTC
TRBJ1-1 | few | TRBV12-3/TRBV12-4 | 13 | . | CASSLGWGTEAFF | TGTGCCAGCAGTTTAGGGTGGGGCACTGAAGCTTTCTTT
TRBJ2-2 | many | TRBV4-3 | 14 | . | CASSYLLTTGELFF | TGCGCCAGCAGCTACCTTTTGACCACCGGGGAGCTGTTTTTT
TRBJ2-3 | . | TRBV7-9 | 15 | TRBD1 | CASSLGQGETDTQYF | TGTGCCAGCAGCTTAGGACAGGGGGAAACAGATACGCAGTATTTT
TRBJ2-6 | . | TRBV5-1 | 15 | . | CASSATGPGANVLTF | TGCGCCAGCAGCGCGACAGGTCCTGGGGCCAACGTCCTGACTTTC
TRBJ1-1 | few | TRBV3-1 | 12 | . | CASSPLGTEAFF | TGTGCCAGCAGCCCGTTAGGCACTGAAGCTTTCTTT
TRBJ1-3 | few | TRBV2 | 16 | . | CASSEFGVLSGNTIYF | TGTGCCAGCAGTGAATTTGGGGTACTCTCTGGAAACACCATATATTTT
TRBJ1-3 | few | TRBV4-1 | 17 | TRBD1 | CASSHGPGGGGGNTIYF | TGCGCCAGCAGCCATGGGCCAGGGGGAGGTGGTGGAAACACCATATATTTT
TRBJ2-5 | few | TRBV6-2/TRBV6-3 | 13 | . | CASLRSGAETQYF | TGTGCCAGCCTCCGGTCTGGGGCGGAGACCCAGTACTTC
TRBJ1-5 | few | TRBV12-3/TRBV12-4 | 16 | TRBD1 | CASSLMQGAFNQPQHF | TGTGCCAGCAGTTTAATGCAGGGGGCATTTAATCAGCCCCAGCATTTT
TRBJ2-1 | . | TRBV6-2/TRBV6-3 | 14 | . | CATRRAGSYNEQFF | TGTGCCACCCGACGGGCGGGAAGCTACAATGAGCAGTTCTTC
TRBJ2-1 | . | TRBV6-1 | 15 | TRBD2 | CASSENGLAGNEQFF | TGTGCCAGCAGTGAAAATGGACTAGCGGGAAATGAGCAGTTCTTC
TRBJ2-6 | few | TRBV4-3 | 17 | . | CASSQDGGVTGANVLTF | TGCGCCAGCAGCCAAGATGGCGGGGTAACTGGGGCCAACGTCCTGACTTTC
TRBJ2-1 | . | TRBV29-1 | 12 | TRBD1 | CSVARGQNEQFF | TGCAGCGTTGCCAGGGGGCAAAATGAGCAGTTCTTC
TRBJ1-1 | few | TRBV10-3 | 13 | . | CAISVEGNTEAFF | TGTGCCATCAGTGTGGAGGGGAACACTGAAGCTTTCTTT
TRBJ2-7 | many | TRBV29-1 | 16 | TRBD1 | CSALRGGTGGIYEQYF | TGCAGCGCCCTCCGGGGGGGGACAGGGGGCATATACGAGCAGTACTTC
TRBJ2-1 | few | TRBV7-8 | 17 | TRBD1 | CASSLVGGQGAGNEQFF | TGTGCCAGCAGCTTAGTTGGGGGACAGGGGGCGGGGAATGAGCAGTTCTTC
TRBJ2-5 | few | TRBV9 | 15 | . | CASSVEVGTVETQYF | TGTGCCAGCAGCGTAGAGGTGGGAACGGTAGAGACCCAGTACTTC
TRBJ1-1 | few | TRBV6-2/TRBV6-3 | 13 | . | CASSYRERTEAFF | TGTGCCAGCAGTTACAGGGAAAGGACTGAAGCTTTCTTT
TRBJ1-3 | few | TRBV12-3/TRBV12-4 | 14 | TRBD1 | CASLYGDSGNTIYF | TGTGCCAGCCTCTACGGGGACAGTGGAAACACCATATATTTT
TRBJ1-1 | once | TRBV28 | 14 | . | CASSSPGTYTEAFF | TGTGCCAGCAGTTCTCCCGGGACATACACTGAAGCTTTCTTT
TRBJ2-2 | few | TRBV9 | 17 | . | CASSVGVPARNTGELFF | TGTGCCAGCAGCGTAGGAGTTCCGGCTAGGAACACCGGGGAGCTGTTTTTT
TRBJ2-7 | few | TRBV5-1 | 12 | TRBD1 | CASSQTGGEQYF | TGCGCCAGCAGCCAGACAGGGGGCGAGCAGTACTTC
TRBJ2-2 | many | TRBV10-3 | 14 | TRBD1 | CAIRGQTPTGELFF | TGTGCCATCAGGGGACAGACCCCAACCGGGGAGCTGTTTTTT
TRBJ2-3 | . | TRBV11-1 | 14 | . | CASSSGSYTDTQYF | TGTGCCAGCAGCTCCGGGTCTTACACAGATACGCAGTATTTT
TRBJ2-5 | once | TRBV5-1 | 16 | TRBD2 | CASSLFAGGAGETQYF | TGCGCCAGCAGCTTGTTTGCCGGGGGGGCTGGAGAGACCCAGTACTTC
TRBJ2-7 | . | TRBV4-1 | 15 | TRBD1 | CASSQGGQGSYEQYF | TGCGCCAGCAGCCAAGGGGGACAGGGGTCCTACGAGCAGTACTTC
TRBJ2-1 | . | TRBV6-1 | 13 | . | CSSTHARAGEQFF | TGTTCCAGCACCCACGCACGAGCGGGTGAGCAGTTCTTC
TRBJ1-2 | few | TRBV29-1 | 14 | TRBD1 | CSVLNPTGGGGYTF | TGCAGCGTTTTAAATCCCACAGGGGGCGGTGGCTACACCTTC
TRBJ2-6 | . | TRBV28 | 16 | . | CASSLRSSSGANVLTF | TGTGCCAGCAGTTTGAGGTCCAGCTCTGGGGCCAACGTCCTGACTTTC
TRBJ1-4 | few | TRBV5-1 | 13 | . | CASGRFTGEKLFF | TGCGCCAGCGGACGCTTCACCGGGGAAAAACTGTTTTTT
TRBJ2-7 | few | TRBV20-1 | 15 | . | CSALVGRATSYEQYF | TGCAGTGCCTTGGTAGGGCGGGCGACCTCCTACGAGCAGTACTTC
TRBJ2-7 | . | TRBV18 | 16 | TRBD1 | CASSPGKGQGVHEQYF | TGTGCCAGCTCACCTGGTAAGGGACAGGGAGTCCACGAGCAGTACTTC
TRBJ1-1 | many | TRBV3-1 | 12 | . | CASSQGPTEAFF | TGTGCCAGCAGCCAAGGTCCCACTGAAGCTTTCTTT
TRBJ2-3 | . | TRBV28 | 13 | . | CASSSFGGDTQYF | TGTGCCAGCAGCTCCTTCGGGGGAGATACGCAGTATTTT
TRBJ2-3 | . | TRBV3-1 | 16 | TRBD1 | CASSQGTGGGTDTQYF | TGTGCCAGCAGCCAAGGCACAGGGGGCGGGACAGATACGCAGTATTTT
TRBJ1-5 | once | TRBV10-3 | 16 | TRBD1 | CAISSHRTGNDQPQHF | TGTGCCATCAGCAGCCACCGGACAGGGAATGATCAGCCCCAGCATTTT
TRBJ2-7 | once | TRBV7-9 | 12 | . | CASSLALAEQYF | TGTGCCAGCAGCTTAGCTTTGGCCGAGCAGTACTTC
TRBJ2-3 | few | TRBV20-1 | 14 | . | CSALALGVQNTQYF | TGCAGTGCTCTAGCCCTAGGGGTTCAAAATACGCAGTATTTT
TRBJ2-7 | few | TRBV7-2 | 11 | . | CASSITGPQYF | TGTGCCAGCAGCATCACCGGGCCGCAGTACTTC
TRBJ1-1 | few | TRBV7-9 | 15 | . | CASSLVVRGNTEAFF | TGTGCCAGCAGCTTAGTTGTCAGAGGGAACACTGAAGCTTTCTTT
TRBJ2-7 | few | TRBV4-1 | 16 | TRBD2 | CASSQVVSSGMYEQYF | TGCGCCAGCAGCCAAGTGGTGTCTAGCGGGATGTACGAGCAGTACTTC
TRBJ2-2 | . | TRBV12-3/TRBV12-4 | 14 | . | CASLGVVETGELFF | TGTGCCAGCCTGGGAGTAGTCGAAACCGGGGAGCTGTTTTTT
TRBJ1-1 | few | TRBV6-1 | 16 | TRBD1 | CASSPGTGFRFTEAFF | TGTGCCAGCAGCCCCGGGACAGGGTTCCGGTTCACTGAAGCTTTCTTT
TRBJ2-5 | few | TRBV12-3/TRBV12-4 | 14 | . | CASSLNYFQETQYF | TGTGCCAGCAGCCTTAACTACTTCCAAGAGACCCAGTACTTC
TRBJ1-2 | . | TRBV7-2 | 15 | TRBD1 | CASSDRDRQRYGYTF | TGTGCCAGCAGCGACCGGGACAGGCAACGCTATGGCTACACCTTC
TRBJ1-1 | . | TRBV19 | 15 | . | CASSAEQGWNTEAFF | TGTGCCAGTAGTGCCGAACAGGGTTGGAACACTGAAGCTTTCTTT
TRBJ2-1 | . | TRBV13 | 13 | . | CASSLMGGGEQFF | TGTGCCAGCAGCTTGATGGGAGGGGGTGAGCAGTTCTTC
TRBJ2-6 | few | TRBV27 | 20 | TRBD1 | CASSFRRDRQGASGANVLTF | TGTGCCAGCAGTTTCAGGCGGGATAGACAGGGGGCTAGTGGGGCCAACGTCCTGACTTTC
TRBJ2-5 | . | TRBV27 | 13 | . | CASSFAGQETQYF | TGTGCCAGCAGTTTTGCAGGGCAAGAGACCCAGTACTTC
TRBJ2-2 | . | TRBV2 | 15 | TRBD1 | CASSIQTGAGGELFF | TGTGCCAGCAGTATTCAGACAGGGGCGGGCGGGGAGCTGTTTTTT
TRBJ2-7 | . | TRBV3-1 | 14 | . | CASRQAGSSYEQYF | TGTGCCAGCAGGCAGGCGGGGAGCTCCTACGAGCAGTACTTC
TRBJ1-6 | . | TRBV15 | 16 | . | CATSSLQGSYNSPLHF | TGTGCCACCAGCAGCCTACAGGGCTCCTATAATTCACCCCTCCACTTT
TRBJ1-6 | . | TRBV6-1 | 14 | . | CASSERQNGSPLHF | TGTGCCAGCAGTGAAAGACAGAATGGGTCACCCCTCCACTTT
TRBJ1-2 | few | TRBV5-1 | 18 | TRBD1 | CASSLASHTGGKNYGYTF | TGCGCCAGCAGCTTGGCTTCCCACACAGGGGGCAAGAACTATGGCTACACCTTC
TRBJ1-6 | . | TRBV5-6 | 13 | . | CASSLETNSPLHF | TGTGCCAGCAGCTTGGAGACGAATTCACCCCTCCACTTT